These 28 T cell receptor beta chains share one sample of origin, sequenced in a study of T-cell memory formation after mild COVID-19. TCRdb re-derived calls from the 5' RACE reads in MiXCR, one entry per CDR3 protein. The repertoire holds about 190,000 distinct CDR3 sequences, approximately 20% seen once, with 2% to 3% in the top ten. Sequencing was performed on PBMCs or a T cell subset sorted from them (not recorded which). Every receptor here comes from an adult woman who had mild COVID-19 (a few samples of this study predate the infection). Cell type and time point are not known.

The CDR3 sequence is CSASPGQALYNEQFF. The CDR3 bases are TGCAGTGCTAGCCCGGGACAGGCCCTATACAATGAGCAGTTCTTC. The chain is built from TRBV20-1 and TRBJ2-1; the match to TRBD1 covers 8 bases. The CDR3 runs 15 residues. V trimming: 3 bases; J trimming: 4 bases; junction bases outside the gene matches: 8. Germline-derived CDR1 and CDR2 are DFQATT and SNEGSKA (reference sequence).

This clonotype appeared a few times. The rearrangement joins TRBV7-6 to TRBJ2-3, with 9 bases aligning to TRBD1. Germline loops: CDR1 SGHVS, CDR2 FNYEAQ. V shed 1 base, J shed 10 bases, and the junction held 0 bases outside the gene matches. The CDR3 has 12 residues. The CDR3 sequence is CASSLGDRAQYF. DNA of the CDR3: TGTGCCAGCAGCTTAGGGGACAGGGCGCAGTATTTT.

V and J are TRBV7-3 and TRBJ2-7; D gene unclear. From germline, CDR1 is SGHTA and CDR2 FQGTGA. Trimming removed 2 bases from V and 0 bases from J, with 11 bases in between. This CDR3 contains 15 residues. CDR3 protein: CASSLSPELSYEQYF. CDR3 bases: TGTGCCAGCAGCTTATCTCCGGAACTCTCCTACGAGCAGTACTTC.

Remarks on this clonotype: A junction end diverges from the germline sequence, so it may reflect a read error. The chain has TRBV29-1 and TRBJ2-1, with 8 bases matching TRBD2. The CDR3 totals 14 residues. Germline CDR1 is SQVTM and CDR2 is ANQGSEA. CDR3 in DNA: TGCAGCGCTAGTAGCGGGAACTCCGACAATGAGCAGTTCTTC. Its protein is CSASSGNSDNEQFF.

This clonotype was counted only a few times. This sequence joins TRBV20-1 and TRBJ1-2, with a possible D match to TRBD1 (5 bases). Germline loops: CDR1 DFQATT, CDR2 SNEGSKA (reference sequence). Trimming took 8 bases from V and 0 from J, leaving 13 bases between them. This CDR3 has 13 amino acids. Here the CDR3 reads CSPRQPTNYGYTF. Written as DNA, the CDR3 is TGCAGTCCACGACAGCCCACTAACTATGGCTACACCTTC.

This clonotype has just a few counts. The chain links TRBV4-2 to TRBJ2-7; weak D call: TRBD1 (5 bases). The CDR3 is 15 amino acids. Germline V gene lookup returns CDR1 LGHNA and CDR2 YNFKEQ. V gave up 0 bases and J gave up 1 base, with 10 bases separating them. CDR3 residues: CASSQEVGASYEQYF. The DNA of the CDR3 is TGTGCCAGCAGCCAAGAGGTAGGGGCTTCCTACGAGCAGTACTTC.

This clonotype was counted only a few times. J is TRBJ2-5 and V is TRBV5-1; D is perhaps TRBD1 or TRBD2 (5 bases each). Germline V gene lookup returns CDR1 SGHRS and CDR2 YFSETQ. The CDR3 is 13 amino acids. V shed 3 bases and J shed 4 bases, with 10 bases lying between them. CDR3 nucleotides: TGCGCCAGCAGCTCTGTTGGGGGAGAGACCCAGTACTTC. Translating gives CASSSVGGETQYF.

This clonotype has a count of ten or more. The rearrangement links TRBV5-1 to TRBJ1-1; possibly TRBD1 for D (5 bases). Germline V gives CDR1 SGHRS, CDR2 YFSETQ. The V and J ends lost 7 bases and 3 bases respectively, with 7 bases between them. This CDR3 has 11 residues. The DNA of the CDR3 is TGCGCCAGCCGAGGGGACACTGAAGCTTTCTTT. It specifies CASRGDTEAFF.

In its sample, this clonotype was seen a few times. The V gene is TRBV18, the J gene TRBJ1-2; 7 bases are a match to TRBD1. Germline trimming cut 2 bases from V and 6 bases from J; bases unmatched to any gene: 15. The germline V gene encodes CDR1 KGHSH and CDR2 LQKENI. The CDR3 loop spans 17 amino acids. The DNA of the CDR3 is TGTGCCAGCTCACCAGTTACACGTGACAGGGCGCGAGATGGCTACACCTTC. Its translation is CASSPVTRDRARDGYTF.

This clonotype showed up just a few times. The V gene is TRBV7-9, the J gene TRBJ2-1, with 7 positions matching TRBD2. This CDR3 has 16 residues. V lost 5 bases to trimming and J lost 6 bases; unmatched junction nucleotides: 13. Germline values: CDR1 SEHNR, CDR2 FQNEAQ (reference sequence). The CDR3 protein is CASSRPGEGLANEQFF. In DNA form, the CDR3 reads TGTGCCAGCAGCCGGCCGGGGGAGGGCCTGGCCAATGAGCAGTTCTTC.

This chain joins TRBV6-5 and TRBJ2-7; 10 bases are a match to TRBD2. The V gene's germline CDR1 is MNHEY and CDR2 SVGAGI. Trimming took 2 bases from V and 2 from J; bases not matched to a gene: 12. The CDR3 consists of 18 residues. The CDR3 nucleotides are TGTGCCAGCAGTTACACTTACCCTAGCGGGAGTTATCCCTACGAGCAGTACTTC. Residues: CASSYTYPSGSYPYEQYF.

The chain uses TRBV5-1 and TRBJ2-7; no definite D call. Germline loops: CDR1 SGHRS, CDR2 YFSETQ. The germline V and J ends were trimmed by 5 bases and 1 base, with 7 bases remaining between them. This CDR3 is 12 amino acids long. As DNA, the CDR3 is TGCGCCAGCAGGTCCGAGTCCTACGAGCAGTACTTC. Translation: CASRSESYEQYF.

V and J are TRBV18 and TRBJ1-5; D unresolved. The CDR3 consists of 16 residues. The germline gives CDR1 KGHSH, CDR2 LQKENI. V dropped 2 bases and J dropped 3 bases, with 14 bases sitting between them. CDR3 DNA: TGTGCCAGCTCACCATCTAAGGGCCCTAACAATCAGCCCCAGCATTTT. Protein sequence: CASSPSKGPNNQPQHF.

This clonotype was seen only a few times. V and J are TRBV12-3 or TRBV12-4 and TRBJ1-1; TRBD1 aligns across 10 bases. Unmatched junction bases numbered 13, after V lost 4 bases and J lost 5 bases. The CDR3 spans 17 residues. The CDR3 sequence: CASSSRTGGAPGTEAFF. As DNA, the CDR3 is TGTGCCAGCAGTTCACGGACAGGGGGAGCCCCGGGGACTGAAGCTTTCTTT.

The CDR3 spells CASIQGATGELFF. In DNA, the CDR3 is TGTGCCAGCATACAGGGGGCCACCGGGGAGCTGTTTTTT. This rearrangement joins TRBV3-1 to TRBJ2-2; 9 bases fit TRBD1. Per germline, CDR1 LGHDT and CDR2 YNNKEL (reference sequence). The CDR3 extends over 13 amino acids. V gave up 7 bases and J gave up 4 bases; unmatched junction bases: 1.

This clonotype appeared a few times. DNA for the CDR3: TGCAGTGCTAGTATTGGGGAGCTCTCCACCTTC. As protein: CSASIGELSTF. This sequence joins TRBV20-1 and TRBJ1-2; D not certain. Trimming removed 3 bases at V and 13 bases at J, with 15 bases between. The CDR3 is 11 amino acids. The germline V gene encodes CDR1 DFQATT and CDR2 SNEGSKA (reference sequence).

This clonotype appeared many times. CDR3 DNA: TGTGCCAGCAGCAAGACTAGCGGGAATGCAGATACGCAGTATTTT. Its translation is CASSKTSGNADTQYF. This chain joins TRBV12-3 or TRBV12-4 and TRBJ2-3; TRBD2 aligns across 11 bases. The CDR3 runs 15 residues. V gave up 6 bases and J gave up 4 bases; unmatched junction bases: 6.

This clonotype was picked up a small number of times. The chain links TRBV12-3 or TRBV12-4 to TRBJ2-3; D possibly corresponds to TRBD1 (5 bases). V gave up 6 bases and J gave up 2 bases, with 18 bases separating them. CDR3 size: 16 residues. CDR3 DNA: TGTGCCAGCAGCACTCTAACAGGAGTCTTCACAGATACGCAGTATTTT. This encodes CASSTLTGVFTDTQYF.

This clonotype turned up a few times. The chain uses TRBV6-2 or TRBV6-3 and TRBJ2-2; 10 nucleotides agree with TRBD2. Germline trimming cut 4 bases from V and 7 bases from J; bases unmatched to any gene: 6. From germline, CDR1 is MNHEY and CDR2 SVGEGT. This CDR3 spans 15 amino acids. Here the CDR3 reads CASSWGLAYGGELFF. Here the CDR3 DNA reads TGTGCCAGCAGTTGGGGACTAGCGTACGGCGGGGAGCTGTTTTTT.

This clonotype has only a few counts. This chain connects TRBV5-1 to TRBJ2-7; D is uncertain. This CDR3 is built from 13 residues. Germline V gives CDR1 SGHRS, CDR2 YFSETQ. V gave up 3 bases and J gave up 3 bases, with 10 bases separating them. The CDR3 protein is CASSSDGVYEQYF. The CDR3 DNA sequence: TGCGCCAGCAGCTCCGACGGAGTCTACGAGCAGTACTTC. Using reference TRBV5-1 and TRBJ2-7 for the parts outside the CDR3, the full variable domain is KAGVTQTPRYLIKTRGQQVTLSCSPISGHRSVSWYQQTPGQGLQFLFEYFSETQRNKGNFPGRFSGRQFSNSRSEMNVSTLELGDSALYLCASSSDGVYEQYFGPGTRLTVT.

The V gene is TRBV18, the J gene TRBJ2-1; D possibly corresponds to TRBD1 (6 bases). V was cut by 1 base and J by 7 bases, with 20 bases left in between. Germline CDR1 reads KGHSH; CDR2 reads LQKENI. The length of the CDR3 is 17 residues. The CDR3 DNA reads TGTGCCAGCTCACCACTTAGGCGATCAGGGGATTGGAATGAGCAGTTCTTC. Residues: CASSPLRRSGDWNEQFF.

This clonotype was counted a few times. The chain employs TRBV6-5 and TRBJ1-2; 10 bases align to TRBD1. After removal of 6 bases from V and 4 bases from J, the junction contained 14 bases not matched to a gene. The CDR3 runs to 17 residues. Germline V lookup: CDR1 MNHEY, CDR2 SVGAGI. The CDR3 nucleotides are TGTGCCAGCAGACGTGGGACAGGGGCTCGGTTACCCTATGGCTACACCTTC. Encoded protein: CASRRGTGARLPYGYTF.

This clonotype was picked up a small number of times. At one end the junction does not follow the germline gene, possibly because of a read error. The chain carries TRBV2 and TRBJ2-1; 11 bases fit TRBD2. The V gene's germline CDR1 is SNHLY and CDR2 FYNNEI. The CDR3 has 15 amino acids. The CDR3 DNA reads as TGTGCCAGCAGCATTAGCGGGAGGGCCTATAATGAGCAGTTCTTC. This gives the protein CASSISGRAYNEQFF.

In its sample, this clonotype was seen a few times. The chain is built from TRBV10-2 and TRBJ1-2, with TRBD1 as a possible D gene (5 bases). The CDR3 has 12 amino acids. Germline V CDR1 and CDR2: WSHSY, SAAADI. The V end was cut by 6 bases, the J end by 4 bases, with 9 bases between. CDR3 nucleotide sequence: TGCGCCAGCAGACAGGACGCCTATGGCTACACCTTC. It encodes CASRQDAYGYTF.

This clonotype has just a few counts. V usage is TRBV29-1 and J usage is TRBJ2-3; 7 bases fit TRBD1. V lost 4 bases and J lost 3; bases outside the gene matches: 4. The CDR3 has 13 residues. Germline assignment: CDR1 SQVTM and CDR2 ANQGSEA. Here the CDR3 reads CSVGRDSTDTQYF. The CDR3 bases are TGCAGCGTTGGAAGGGACAGTACAGATACGCAGTATTTT.

This rearrangement joins TRBV2 to TRBJ2-2; TRBD2 might be the D (6 bases). The CDR3 consists of 15 residues. With 9 bases removed from V and 7 bases from J, the gap between germline ends came to 21 bases. Per germline, CDR1 SNHLY and CDR2 FYNNEI. CDR3: CASSKRRDLYGELFF. The CDR3 DNA follows: TGTGCCAGTTCTAAGAGGAGGGACCTCTACGGGGAGCTGTTTTTT.

The genes are TRBV25-1 and TRBJ2-1; TRBD2 matches 14 bases. Germline lookup yields CDR1 MGHDK and CDR2 SYGVNS. The CDR3 has 19 residues. The ends lost 4 bases at V and 6 bases at J; junction bases unmatched: 14. The CDR3 here is CASSGGLAGGKIARNEQFF. CDR3 coding DNA: TGTGCCAGCAGTGGAGGACTAGCGGGGGGTAAGATCGCTCGCAATGAGCAGTTCTTC.

The sample holds a few counts of this clonotype. The V call is TRBV11-2, the J call TRBJ2-2, with 7 bases fitting TRBD1. The V and J ends lost 5 bases and 2 bases, in that order; junction bases with no gene match: 8. Germline CDR1 is SGHAT and CDR2 is FQNNGV. The CDR3 runs 16 residues. This CDR3 reads CASSPRAGGNTGELFF. In DNA, the CDR3 is TGTGCCAGCAGCCCGAGGGCAGGGGGAAACACCGGGGAGCTGTTTTTT.